The clone carrying this T cell receptor (beta chain) was picked up one time. This sample is part of a study of blood T cell repertoires in COVID-19. Background on the study: There were acute and convalescent COVID-19 samples, and they came from the United States, Italy and Spain. Sources were T cells, B-cell-depleted T cells, or PBMCs; the material itself was cDNA or gDNA.

The CDR3 covers 16 residues. V dropped 8 bases and J dropped 4; count of bases not matched to a gene: 13. From germline, CDR1 is SNHLY and CDR2 FYNNEI. Source study methods: Reference gene primers were amplified, and this amplification served to estimate nucleated cell counts. Generated by immunoSEQ multiplex PCR, the TCRdb table keeps only in-frame clones and is missing some. V, J and clone size were drawn from that table, and D and trimming were deduced from the DNA. The data show 120,000 or so clones, with over 75% seen just once and approximately 1.1% held by the top ten. The source material was peripheral blood. This chain links TRBV2 with TRBJ1-2; 10 positions match TRBD1. The sequence was obtained from a woman older than 75 with acute or convalescent COVID-19. The CDR3 DNA reads TGTGCCAGCCTTCCGGGACAGGGGAAAGGGGCCTATGGCTACACCTTC. Its protein product is CASLPGQGKGAYGYTF. Drawing the rest from reference TRBV2 and TRBJ1-2, the complete variable domain is EPEVTQTPSHQVTQMGQEVILRCVPISNHLYFYWYRQILGQKVEFLVSFYNNEISEKSEIFDDQFSVERPDGSNFTLKIRSTKLEDSAMYFCASLPGQGKGAYGYTFGSGTRLTVV.